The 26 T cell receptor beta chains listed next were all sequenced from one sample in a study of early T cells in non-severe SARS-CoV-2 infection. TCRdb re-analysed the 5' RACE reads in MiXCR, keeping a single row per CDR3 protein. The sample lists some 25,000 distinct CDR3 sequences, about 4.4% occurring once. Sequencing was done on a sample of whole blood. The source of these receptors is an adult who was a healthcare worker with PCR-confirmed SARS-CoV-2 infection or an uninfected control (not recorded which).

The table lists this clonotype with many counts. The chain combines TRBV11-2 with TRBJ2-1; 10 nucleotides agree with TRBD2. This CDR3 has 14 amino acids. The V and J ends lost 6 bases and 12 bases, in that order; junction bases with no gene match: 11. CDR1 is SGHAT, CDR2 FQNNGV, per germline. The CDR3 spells CASSSRLAGALQFF. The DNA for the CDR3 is TGTGCCAGCAGTTCGAGGCTAGCGGGGGCTCTGCAGTTCTTC.

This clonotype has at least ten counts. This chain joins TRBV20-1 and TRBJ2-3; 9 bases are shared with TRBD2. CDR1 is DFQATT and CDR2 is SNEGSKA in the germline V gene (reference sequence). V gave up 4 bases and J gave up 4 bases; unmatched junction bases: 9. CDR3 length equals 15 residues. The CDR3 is CSANRLAGSSDTQYF. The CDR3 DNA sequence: TGCAGTGCTAACCGGCTAGCGGGATCTTCAGATACGCAGTATTTT.

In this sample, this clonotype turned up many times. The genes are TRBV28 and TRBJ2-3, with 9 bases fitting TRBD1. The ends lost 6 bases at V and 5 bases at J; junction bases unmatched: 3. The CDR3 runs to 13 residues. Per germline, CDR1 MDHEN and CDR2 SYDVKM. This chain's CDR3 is CASRRTGEDTQYF. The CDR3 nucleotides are TGTGCCAGCAGGCGGACAGGGGAAGATACGCAGTATTTT.

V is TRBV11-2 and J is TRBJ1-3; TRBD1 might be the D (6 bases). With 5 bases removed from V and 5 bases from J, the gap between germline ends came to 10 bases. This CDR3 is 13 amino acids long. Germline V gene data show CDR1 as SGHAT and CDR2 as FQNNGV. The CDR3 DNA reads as TGTGCCAGCAGCACAGGGAATAGAAACACCATATATTTT. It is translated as CASSTGNRNTIYF.

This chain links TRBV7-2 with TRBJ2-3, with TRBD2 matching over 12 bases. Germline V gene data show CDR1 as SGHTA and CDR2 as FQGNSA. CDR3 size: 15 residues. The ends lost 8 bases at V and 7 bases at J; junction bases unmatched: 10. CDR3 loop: CASSASGGAGYTQYF. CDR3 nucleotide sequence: TGTGCCAGCTCCGCTAGCGGGGGGGCAGGGTATACGCAGTATTTT.

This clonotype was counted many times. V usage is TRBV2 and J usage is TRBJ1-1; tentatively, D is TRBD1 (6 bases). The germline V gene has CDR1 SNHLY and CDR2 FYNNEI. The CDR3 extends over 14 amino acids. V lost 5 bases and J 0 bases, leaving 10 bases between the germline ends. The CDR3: CASSPGTLNTEAFF. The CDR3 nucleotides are TGTGCCAGCAGTCCCGGGACACTGAACACTGAAGCTTTCTTT.

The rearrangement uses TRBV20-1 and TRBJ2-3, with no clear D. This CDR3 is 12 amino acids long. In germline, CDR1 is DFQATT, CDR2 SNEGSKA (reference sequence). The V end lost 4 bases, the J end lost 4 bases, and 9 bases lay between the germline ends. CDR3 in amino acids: CSATRSSDTQYF. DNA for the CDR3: TGCAGTGCTACTAGAAGCTCAGATACGCAGTATTTT.

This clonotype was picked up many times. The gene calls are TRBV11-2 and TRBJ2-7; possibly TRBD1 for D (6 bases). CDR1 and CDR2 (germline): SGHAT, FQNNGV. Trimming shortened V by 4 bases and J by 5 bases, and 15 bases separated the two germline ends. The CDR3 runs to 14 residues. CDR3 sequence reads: CASSSQRAGDEQYF. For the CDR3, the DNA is TGTGCCAGCAGCTCTCAAAGGGCAGGGGACGAGCAGTACTTC. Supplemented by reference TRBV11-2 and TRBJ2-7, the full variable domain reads EAGVAQSPRYKIIEKRQSVAFWCNPISGHATLYWYQQILGQGPKLLIQFQNNGVVDDSQLPKDRFSAERLKGVDSTLKIQPAKLEDSAVYLCASSSQRAGDEQYFGPGTRLTVT.

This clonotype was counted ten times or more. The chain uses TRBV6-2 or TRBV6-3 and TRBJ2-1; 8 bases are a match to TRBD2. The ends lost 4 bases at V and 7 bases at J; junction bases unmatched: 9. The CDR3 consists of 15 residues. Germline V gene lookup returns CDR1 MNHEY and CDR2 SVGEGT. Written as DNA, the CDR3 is TGTGCCAGCAGTTCAATCCCACTAGCGGAAAATGAGCAGTTCTTC. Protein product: CASSSIPLAENEQFF.

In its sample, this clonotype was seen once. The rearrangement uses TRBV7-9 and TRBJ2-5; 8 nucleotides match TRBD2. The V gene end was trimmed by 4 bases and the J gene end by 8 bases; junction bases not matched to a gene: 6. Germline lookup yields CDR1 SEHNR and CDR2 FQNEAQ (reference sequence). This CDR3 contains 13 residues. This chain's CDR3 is CASSSRGAATQYF. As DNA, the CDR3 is TGTGCCAGCAGCTCGCGGGGGGCCGCCACCCAGTACTTC.

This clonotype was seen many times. The CDR3, as DNA: TGTGCCATCAGTGATAAGCGCGGAGAGACCCAGTACTTC. Its translation: CAISDKRGETQYF. This rearrangement joins TRBV10-3 to TRBJ2-5, with D unclear. V gave up 3 bases and J gave up 4 bases, with 9 bases separating them. The CDR3 is 13 residues long. CDR1 and CDR2 (germline): ENHRY, SYGVKD.

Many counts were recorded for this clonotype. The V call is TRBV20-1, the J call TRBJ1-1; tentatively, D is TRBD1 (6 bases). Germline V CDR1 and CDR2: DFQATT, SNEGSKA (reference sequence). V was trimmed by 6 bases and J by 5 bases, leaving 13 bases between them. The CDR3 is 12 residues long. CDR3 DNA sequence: TGCAGTGCCTCGAAGGGGGGGACTGAAGCTTTCTTT. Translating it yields CSASKGGTEAFF.

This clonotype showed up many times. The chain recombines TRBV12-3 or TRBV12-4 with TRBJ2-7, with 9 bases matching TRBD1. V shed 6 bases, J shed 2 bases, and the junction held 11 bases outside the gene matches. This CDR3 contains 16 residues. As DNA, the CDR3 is TGTGCCAGCAGGGCGACTTGGACAGGGGATACCTACGAGCAGTACTTC. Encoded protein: CASRATWTGDTYEQYF.

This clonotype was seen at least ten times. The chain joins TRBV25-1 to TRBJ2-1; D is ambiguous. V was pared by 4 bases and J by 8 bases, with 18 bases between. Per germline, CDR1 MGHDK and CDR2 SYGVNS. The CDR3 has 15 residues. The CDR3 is CASSASTGPLDEQFF. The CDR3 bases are TGTGCCAGCAGTGCGTCAACTGGGCCCCTCGATGAGCAGTTCTTC.

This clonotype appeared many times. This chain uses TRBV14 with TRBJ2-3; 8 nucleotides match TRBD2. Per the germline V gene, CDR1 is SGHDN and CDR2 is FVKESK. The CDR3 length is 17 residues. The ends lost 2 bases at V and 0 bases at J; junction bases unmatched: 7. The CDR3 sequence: CASSQLAGGTSTDTQYF. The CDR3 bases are TGTGCCAGCAGCCAATTGGCGGGGGGTACTAGCACAGATACGCAGTATTTT.

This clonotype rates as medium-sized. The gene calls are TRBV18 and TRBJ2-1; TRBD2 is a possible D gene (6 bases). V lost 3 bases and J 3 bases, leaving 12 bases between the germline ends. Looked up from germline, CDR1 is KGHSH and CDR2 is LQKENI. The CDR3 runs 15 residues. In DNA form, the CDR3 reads TGTGCCAGCTCACCCTGGGACTCGAGCTACAATGAGCAGTTCTTC. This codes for CASSPWDSSYNEQFF.

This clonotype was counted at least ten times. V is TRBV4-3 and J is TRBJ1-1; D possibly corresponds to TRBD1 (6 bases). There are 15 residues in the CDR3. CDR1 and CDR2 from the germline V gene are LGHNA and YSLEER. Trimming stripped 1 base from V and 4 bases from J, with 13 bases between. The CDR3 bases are TGCGCCAGCAGCCAAGCGGGGGGCCTGGGCACTGAAGCTTTCTTT. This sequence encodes CASSQAGGLGTEAFF.

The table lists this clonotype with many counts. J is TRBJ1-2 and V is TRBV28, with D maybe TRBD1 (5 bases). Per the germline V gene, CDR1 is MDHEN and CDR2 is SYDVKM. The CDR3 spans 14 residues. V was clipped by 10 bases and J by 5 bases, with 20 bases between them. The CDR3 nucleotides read TGTGCCACGGGGAAGGAGGGGCGAAGATATGGCTACACCTTC. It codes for CATGKEGRRYGYTF.

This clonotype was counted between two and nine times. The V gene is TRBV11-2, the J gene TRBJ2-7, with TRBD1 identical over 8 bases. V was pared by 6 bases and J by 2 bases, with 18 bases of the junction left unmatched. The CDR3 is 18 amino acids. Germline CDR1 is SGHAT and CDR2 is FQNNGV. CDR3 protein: CASREYQGFRGLTYEQYF. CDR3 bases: TGTGCCAGCAGGGAATACCAAGGATTCAGGGGGCTTACCTACGAGCAGTACTTC.

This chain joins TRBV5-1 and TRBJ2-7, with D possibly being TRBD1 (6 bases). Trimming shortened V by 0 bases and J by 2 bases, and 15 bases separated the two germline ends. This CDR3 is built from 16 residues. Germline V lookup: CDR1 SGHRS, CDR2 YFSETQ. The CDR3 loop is CASSLAMGASPYEQYF. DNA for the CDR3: TGCGCCAGCAGCTTGGCGATGGGGGCGTCCCCCTACGAGCAGTACTTC.

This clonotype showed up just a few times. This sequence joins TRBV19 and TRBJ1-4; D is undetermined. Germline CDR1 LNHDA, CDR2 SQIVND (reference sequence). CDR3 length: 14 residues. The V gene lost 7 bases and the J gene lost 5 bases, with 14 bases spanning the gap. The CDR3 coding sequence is TGTGCCAGTACCTCCATTGAAAGAAATGAAAAACTGTTTTTT. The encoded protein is CASTSIERNEKLFF.

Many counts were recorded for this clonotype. CDR3 DNA sequence: TGTGCCAGCAGTCCCACAGGGGTCCTAAATCAGCCCCAGCATTTT. Encoded protein: CASSPTGVLNQPQHF. J is TRBJ1-5 and V is TRBV27, with 7 bases lining up with TRBD1. CDR1 and CDR2 (germline): MNHEY, SMNVEV (reference sequence). The CDR3 contains 15 residues. J lost 4 bases, V lost 5 bases, and 8 bases had no gene match.

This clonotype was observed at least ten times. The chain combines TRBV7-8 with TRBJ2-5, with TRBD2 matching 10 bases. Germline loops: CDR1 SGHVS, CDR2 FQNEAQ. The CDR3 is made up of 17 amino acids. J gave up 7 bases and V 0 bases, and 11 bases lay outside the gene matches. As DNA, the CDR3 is TGTGCCAGCAGCTTAGCACCTACTAGCGGGACGGGCGGGACCCAGTACTTC. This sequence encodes CASSLAPTSGTGGTQYF.

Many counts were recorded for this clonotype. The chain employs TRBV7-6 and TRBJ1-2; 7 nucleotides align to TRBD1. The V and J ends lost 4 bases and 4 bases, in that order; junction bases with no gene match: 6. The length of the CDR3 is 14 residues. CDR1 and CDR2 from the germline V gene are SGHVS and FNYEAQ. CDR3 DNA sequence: TGTGCCAGCAGCTATTCAGGGGGAGCCTATGGCTACACCTTC. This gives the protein CASSYSGGAYGYTF.

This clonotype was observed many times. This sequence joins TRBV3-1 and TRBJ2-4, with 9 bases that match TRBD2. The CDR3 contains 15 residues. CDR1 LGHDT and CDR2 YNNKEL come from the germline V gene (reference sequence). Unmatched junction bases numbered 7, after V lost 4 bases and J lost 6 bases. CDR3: CASSPSRTSVNIQYF. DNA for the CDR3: TGTGCCAGCAGCCCTTCAAGGACTAGCGTAAACATTCAGTACTTC.

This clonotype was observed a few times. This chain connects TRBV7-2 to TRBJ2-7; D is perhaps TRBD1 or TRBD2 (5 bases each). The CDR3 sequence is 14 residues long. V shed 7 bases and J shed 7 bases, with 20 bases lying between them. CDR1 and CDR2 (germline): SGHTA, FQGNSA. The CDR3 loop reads CASTAQGGTGEQYF. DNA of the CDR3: TGTGCCAGCACAGCCCAGGGTGGGACGGGGGAGCAGTACTTC.